This T cell receptor beta chain was documented in a study of OX40 agonist ivuxolimab in advanced cancers. Study as a whole: As their treatment, patients were administered ivuxolimab, an agonistic anti-OX40 (CD134) antibody. Study-level points and caveats: On average, CD8+ T cells had more expanded clones than CD4+.

TCRdb keeps only in-frame clones here, not all; method: immunoSEQ multiplex PCR. The data contain 35,000 or so clones, approximately 80% of them singletons. Only a few counts were recorded for this clone. What it recognizes is unknown. Sequences were derived from CD4+ or CD8+ T cells sorted from blood, sampled in a trial of the OX40 agonist ivuxolimab. This TCR came from an adult with an advanced solid tumor such as melanoma, head and neck, liver or kidney cancer.

The CDR3 DNA is TGCAGTGCTAGAGACGCCTACGAGCAGTACTTC. It specifies CSARDAYEQYF. V and J are TRBV20-1 and TRBJ2-7; D remains ambiguous. Germline V lookup: CDR1 DFQATT, CDR2 SNEGSKA (reference sequence). The CDR3 has 11 residues. V shed 0 bases and J shed 2 bases, with 2 bases lying between them.